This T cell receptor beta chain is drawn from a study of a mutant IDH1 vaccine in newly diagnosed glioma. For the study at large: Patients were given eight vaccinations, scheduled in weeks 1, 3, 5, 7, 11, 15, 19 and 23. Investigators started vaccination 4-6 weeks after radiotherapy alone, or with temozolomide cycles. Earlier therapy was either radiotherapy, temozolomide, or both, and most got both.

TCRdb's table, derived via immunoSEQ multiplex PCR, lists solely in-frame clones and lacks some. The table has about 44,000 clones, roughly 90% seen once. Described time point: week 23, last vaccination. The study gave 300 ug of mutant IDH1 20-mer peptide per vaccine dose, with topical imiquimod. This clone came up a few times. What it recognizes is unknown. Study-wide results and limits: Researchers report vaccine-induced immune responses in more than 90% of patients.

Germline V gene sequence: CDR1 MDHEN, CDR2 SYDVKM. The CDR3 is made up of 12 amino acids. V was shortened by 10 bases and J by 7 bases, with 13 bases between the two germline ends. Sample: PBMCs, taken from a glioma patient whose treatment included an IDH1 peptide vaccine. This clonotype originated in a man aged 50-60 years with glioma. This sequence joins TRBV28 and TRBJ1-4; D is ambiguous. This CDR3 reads CATSEVGEKLFF. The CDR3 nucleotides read TGTGCCACGTCCGAAGTGGGTGAAAAACTGTTTTTT. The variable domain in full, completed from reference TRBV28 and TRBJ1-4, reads DVKVTQSSRYLVKRTGEKVFLECVQDMDHENMFWYRQDPGLGLRLIYFSYDVKMKEKGDIPEGYSVSREKKERFSLILESASTNQTSMYLCATSEVGEKLFFGSGTQLSVL.